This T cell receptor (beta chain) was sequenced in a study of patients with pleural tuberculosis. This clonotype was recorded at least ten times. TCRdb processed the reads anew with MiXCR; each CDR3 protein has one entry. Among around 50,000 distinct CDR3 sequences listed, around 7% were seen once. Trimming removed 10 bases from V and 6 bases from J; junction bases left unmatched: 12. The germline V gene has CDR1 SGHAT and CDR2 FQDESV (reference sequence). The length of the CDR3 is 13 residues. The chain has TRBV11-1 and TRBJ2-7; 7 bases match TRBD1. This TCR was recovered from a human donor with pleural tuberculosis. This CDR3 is CATSLGGGTEQYV. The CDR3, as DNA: TGTGCCACCTCTTTAGGGGGCGGTACCGAGCAGTACGTC.